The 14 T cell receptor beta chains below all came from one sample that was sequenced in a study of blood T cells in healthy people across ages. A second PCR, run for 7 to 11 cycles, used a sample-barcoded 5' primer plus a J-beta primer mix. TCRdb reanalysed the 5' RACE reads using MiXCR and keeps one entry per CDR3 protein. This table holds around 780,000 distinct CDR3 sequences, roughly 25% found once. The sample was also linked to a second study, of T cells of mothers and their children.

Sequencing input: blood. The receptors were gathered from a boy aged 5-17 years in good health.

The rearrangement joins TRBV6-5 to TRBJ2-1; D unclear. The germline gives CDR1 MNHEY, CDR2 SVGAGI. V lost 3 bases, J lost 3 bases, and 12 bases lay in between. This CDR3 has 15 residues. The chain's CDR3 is CASSYHSSLYNEQFF. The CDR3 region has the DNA TGTGCCAGCAGTTATCACAGCTCACTCTACAATGAGCAGTTCTTC.

CDR3 DNA: TGTGCCAGCAGTGTTGAAGCCTACGAGCAGTACTTC. It is translated as CASSVEAYEQYF. The rearrangement links TRBV2 to TRBJ2-7, with no clear D. Trimming removed 4 bases from V and 2 bases from J, with 6 bases in between. The germline CDR1 and CDR2 sequences are SNHLY and FYNNEI. This CDR3 region has 12 residues.

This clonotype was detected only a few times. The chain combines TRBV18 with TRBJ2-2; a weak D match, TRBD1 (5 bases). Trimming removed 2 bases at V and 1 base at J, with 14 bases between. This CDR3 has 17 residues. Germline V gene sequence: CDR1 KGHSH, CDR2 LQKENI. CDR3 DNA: TGTGCCAGCTCACCAGCAGGACAACGAGGGAACACCGGGGAGCTGTTTTTT. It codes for CASSPAGQRGNTGELFF.

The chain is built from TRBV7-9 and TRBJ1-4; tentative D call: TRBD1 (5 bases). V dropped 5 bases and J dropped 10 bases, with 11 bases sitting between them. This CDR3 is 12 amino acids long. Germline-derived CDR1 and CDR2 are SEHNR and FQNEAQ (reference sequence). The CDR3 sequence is CASSPERGKLFF. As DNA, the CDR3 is TGTGCCAGCAGCCCAGAGAGGGGAAAACTGTTTTTT.

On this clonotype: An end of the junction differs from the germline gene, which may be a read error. CDR3 amino acids: CASSFRDSASF. In nucleotides, the CDR3 is TGTGCCAGCAGCTTTCGGGACTCCGCCTCCTTC. The chain has TRBV7-9 and TRBJ2-1; tentative D call: TRBD2 (6 bases). This CDR3 region has 11 residues. CDR1 and CDR2 (germline): SEHNR, FQNEAQ (reference sequence).

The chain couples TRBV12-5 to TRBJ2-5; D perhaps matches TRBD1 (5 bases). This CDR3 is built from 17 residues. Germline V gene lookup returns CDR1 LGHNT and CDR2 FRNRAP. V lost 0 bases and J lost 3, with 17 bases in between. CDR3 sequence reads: CASGLVLSGKGKETQYF. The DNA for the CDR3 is TGTGCTAGTGGTTTGGTACTCTCAGGGAAGGGAAAAGAGACCCAGTACTTC.

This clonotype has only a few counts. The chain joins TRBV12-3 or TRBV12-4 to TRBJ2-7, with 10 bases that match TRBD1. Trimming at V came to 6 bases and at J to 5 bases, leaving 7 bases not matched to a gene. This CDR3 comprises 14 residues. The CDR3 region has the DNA TGTGCCAGCAGGCCGGGACAGGGGATGCACGAGCAGTACTTC. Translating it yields CASRPGQGMHEQYF.

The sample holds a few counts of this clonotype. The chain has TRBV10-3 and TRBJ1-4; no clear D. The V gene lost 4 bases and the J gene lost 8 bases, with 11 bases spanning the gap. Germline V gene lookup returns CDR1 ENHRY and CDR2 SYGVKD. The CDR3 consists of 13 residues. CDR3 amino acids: CAISGSLQEKLFF. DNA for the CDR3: TGTGCCATCAGTGGGTCGTTGCAAGAAAAACTGTTTTTT.

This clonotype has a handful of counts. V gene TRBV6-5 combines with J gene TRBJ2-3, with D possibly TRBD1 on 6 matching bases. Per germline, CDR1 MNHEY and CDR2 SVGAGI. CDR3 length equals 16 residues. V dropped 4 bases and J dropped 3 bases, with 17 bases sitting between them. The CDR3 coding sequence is TGTGCCAGCAGTTCGAAGGGCAGGGGCGGAACAGATACGCAGTATTTT. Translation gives CASSSKGRGGTDTQYF.

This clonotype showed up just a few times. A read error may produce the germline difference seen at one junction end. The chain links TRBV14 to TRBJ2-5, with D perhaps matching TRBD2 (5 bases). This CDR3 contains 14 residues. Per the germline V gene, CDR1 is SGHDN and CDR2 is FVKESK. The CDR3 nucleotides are TGTGCCTCCTCGGAAAACTATTCCGGGGAGACCCAGTGCTTC. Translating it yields CASSENYSGETQCF.

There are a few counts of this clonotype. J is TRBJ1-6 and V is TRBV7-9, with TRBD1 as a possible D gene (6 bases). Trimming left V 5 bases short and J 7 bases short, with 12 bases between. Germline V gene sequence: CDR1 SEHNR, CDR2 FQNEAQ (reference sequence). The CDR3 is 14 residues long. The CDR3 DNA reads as TGTGCCAGCAGCCAGGACAGTTACAATTCACCCCTCCACTTT. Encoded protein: CASSQDSYNSPLHF.

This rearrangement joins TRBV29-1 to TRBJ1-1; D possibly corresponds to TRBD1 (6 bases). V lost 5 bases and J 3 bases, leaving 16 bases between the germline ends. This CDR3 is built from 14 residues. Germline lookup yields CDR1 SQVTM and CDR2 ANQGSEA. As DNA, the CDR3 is TGCAGCGTTCGGAACCTCAGGGGAGACACTGAAGCTTTCTTT. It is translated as CSVRNLRGDTEAFF.

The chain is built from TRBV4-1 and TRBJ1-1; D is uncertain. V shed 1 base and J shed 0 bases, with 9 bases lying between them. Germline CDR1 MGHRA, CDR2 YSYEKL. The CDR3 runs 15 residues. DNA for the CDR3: TGCGCCAGCAGCCAAGGGGCAGAGCTGAACACTGAAGCTTTCTTT. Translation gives CASSQGAELNTEAFF.

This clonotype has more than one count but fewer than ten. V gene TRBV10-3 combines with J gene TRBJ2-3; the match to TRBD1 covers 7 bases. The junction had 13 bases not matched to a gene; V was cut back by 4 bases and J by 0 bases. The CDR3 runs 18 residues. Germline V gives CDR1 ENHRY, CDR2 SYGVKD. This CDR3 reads CAISGPGGKSTSTDTQYF. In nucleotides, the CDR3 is TGTGCCATCAGTGGGCCAGGGGGAAAGTCCACTAGCACAGATACGCAGTATTTT.